The sequence of this T cell receptor (beta chain) was determined in a study of T cell changes during pregnancy in multiple sclerosis. Sequencing was performed with immunoSEQ multiplex PCR; in TCRdb, only in-frame clones are kept and a portion is missing. The data contain under 45,000 clones, around 96% of them seen just once; the ten biggest clones take up approximately 1%. The receptor comes from a female donor with multiple sclerosis, enrolled in a pregnancy study. The specimen comprised peripheral blood, sampled in the second trimester of pregnancy.

CDR3 sequence reads: CASSPPDRGTEAFF. As DNA, the CDR3 is TGTGCCAGCAGTCCTCCAGATAGGGGGACTGAAGCTTTCTTT. The rearrangement uses TRBV5-4 and TRBJ1-1; D is perhaps TRBD1 (6 bases). Trimming shortened V by 5 bases and J by 5 bases, and 16 bases separated the two germline ends. The CDR3 is made up of 14 amino acids. Looked up from germline, CDR1 is SGHNT and CDR2 is YYREEE (reference sequence).